The source of this T cell receptor (beta chain) is a study of T cell responses to AZD1222 COVID-19 vaccine. Whole-study findings and limits: The donors showed a predominance of white British ancestry and of females, with possible underestimation of clonal diversity.

Repertoires were generated with immunoSEQ multiplex PCR, while TCRdb's copy carries only in-frame clones and drops some. The data show 33,000 or so clones, roughly 88% seen once. This clone was seen once. The antigen is not known. The germline CDR1 and CDR2 sequences are KGHDR and SFDVKD. V was clipped by 4 bases and J by 4 bases, with 19 bases between them. This CDR3 region has 17 residues. This rearrangement joins TRBV24-1 to TRBJ2-1, with D possibly matching TRBD2 (6 bases). This TCR was sampled from an adult who received the AZD1222 COVID-19 vaccine. The starting material was peripheral blood, obtained 28 days after the second AZD1222 dose. The CDR3 DNA reads TGTGCCACCAGTGACACCCCTTCGGCGGGGCGGTACAATGAGCAGTTCTTC. It is translated as CATSDTPSAGRYNEQFF.